This record looks at one TCR beta chain sequence and its context. The Seattle site enrolled patients during active infection and followed them longitudinally. In the authors' workflow: Reference gene primer amplification yielded estimated nucleated cell counts. TCRdb's copy holds only in-frame clones and misses some; the assay was immunoSEQ multiplex PCR. That table gives V, J and clone size, and the DNA gave D and trimming. This repertoire shows under 200,000 clones, 70% to 80% found once; its top ten account for 8.1%. The data belong to a study of blood T cell repertoires in COVID-19. Study in general: Spain, Italy and the United States supplied samples that represented acute and convalescent COVID-19.

The material sequenced was peripheral blood. The sequence was obtained from a woman in her sixties with COVID-19, enrolled during active disease.

CDR3: CASSIGDRVGETQYF. The DNA for the CDR3 is TGTGCCAGTAGTATAGGCGACAGGGTGGGAGAGACCCAGTACTTC. V is TRBV19 and J is TRBJ2-5; the match to TRBD1 covers 7 bases. CDR1 and CDR2 from the germline V gene are LNHDA and SQIVND (reference sequence). Trimming at V came to 1 base and at J to 4 bases, leaving 6 bases not matched to a gene. This CDR3 is built from 15 residues.